The 18 T cell receptor beta chains below were found in one sample sequenced in a study of blood T cell repertoires in COVID-19. Generated by immunoSEQ multiplex PCR, the TCRdb table keeps only in-frame clones and is missing some. This table holds about 210,000 clones, about 86% found once. Sequenced input: PBMCs or T cells enriched from blood (not recorded which). These receptors originate from a woman in her thirties or forties with acute COVID-19.

The chain links TRBV28 to TRBJ2-7, with a possible D match to TRBD2 (7 bases). CDR1 is MDHEN and CDR2 is SYDVKM in the germline V gene. This CDR3 is built from 15 residues. V lost 3 bases and J lost 5, with 17 bases in between. The CDR3 protein is CASSLGGGQRDEQYF. Written as DNA, the CDR3 is TGTGCCAGCAGTTTGGGAGGGGGGCAGAGGGACGAGCAGTACTTC.

This chain connects TRBV5-1 to TRBJ2-7; 12 positions match TRBD1. This CDR3 spans 16 amino acids. CDR1 and CDR2 (germline): SGHRS, YFSETQ. The V segment lost 4 bases and the J segment 6 bases; nucleotides outside the gene matches: 11. The CDR3 DNA reads as TGCGCCAGCAGCCTGCTCGGGACAGGGGGCGCGTCCGAGCAGTACTTC. Its protein is CASSLLGTGGASEQYF.

CDR3 DNA sequence: TGTGCCAGCAGTGAACGTAGCGGGAGGGGTGAGCAGTTCTTC. Protein: CASSERSGRGEQFF. The chain is built from TRBV2 and TRBJ2-1, with TRBD2 matching over 11 bases. With 2 bases clipped from V and 9 bases from J, the junction kept 3 bases outside the gene matches. The CDR3 loop spans 14 amino acids. Per the germline V gene, CDR1 is SNHLY and CDR2 is FYNNEI.

The chain employs TRBV28 and TRBJ2-2; D is uncertain. The CDR3 runs 14 residues. Looked up from germline, CDR1 is MDHEN and CDR2 is SYDVKM. With 2 bases removed from V and 8 bases from J, the gap between germline ends came to 12 bases. CDR3 amino acids: CASSLRVPVGELFF. The CDR3 region has the DNA TGTGCCAGCAGTTTACGGGTCCCCGTAGGGGAGCTGTTTTTT.

The chain joins TRBV4-1 to TRBJ2-7, with a possible D match to TRBD1 (6 bases). The CDR3 sequence is 16 residues long. V was shortened by 1 base and J by 7 bases, with 20 bases between the two germline ends. Germline CDR1 reads MGHRA; CDR2 reads YSYEKL. This chain's CDR3 is CASSQVSGQMVVEQYF. The CDR3 DNA sequence: TGCGCCAGCAGCCAAGTTAGTGGACAGATGGTAGTGGAGCAGTACTTC.

The J gene is TRBJ1-5, the V gene TRBV7-2; D is perhaps TRBD1 (5 bases). The CDR3 sequence is 14 residues long. V was trimmed by 5 bases and J by 2 bases, leaving 10 bases between them. The germline gives CDR1 SGHTA, CDR2 FQGNSA. CDR3 region: CASSQWGGNQPQHF. CDR3 nucleotide sequence: TGTGCCAGCAGCCAGTGGGGGGGCAATCAGCCCCAGCATTTT.

This clone showed up just a few times. This rearrangement joins TRBV3-1 (or the pseudogene TRBV3-2) to TRBJ2-5; TRBD2 matches at 10 bases. The germline V gene encodes CDR1 LGHDT and CDR2 YNNKEL (reference sequence). This CDR3 is 14 amino acids long. V shed 5 bases and J 3 bases; nucleotides not matched to a gene: 3. The CDR3 DNA reads as TGTGCCAGCAGCGGGCTAGCGGGAGAAGAGACCCAGTACTTC. It yields the protein CASSGLAGEETQYF.

This sequence joins TRBV5-6 and TRBJ2-3; a weak D match, TRBD1 (7 bases). CDR3 length: 16 amino acids. Germline V gives CDR1 SGHDT, CDR2 YYEEEE. V lost 2 bases to trimming and J lost 2 bases, with 15 bases between them. CDR3 residues: CASSFFDRDSTDTQYF. The CDR3 DNA reads as TGTGCCAGCAGCTTCTTTGACAGGGACTCCACAGATACGCAGTATTTT.

As concerns this clone: A much larger clone differs by one base, so this may be a read error. The chain carries TRBV7-2 and TRBJ2-2, with D unresolved. Germline lookup yields CDR1 SGHTA and CDR2 FQGNSA. The V end lost 3 bases, the J end lost 0 bases, and 2 bases lay between the germline ends. The CDR3 has 13 amino acids. In DNA form, the CDR3 reads TGTGCCAGCAGCTTCGCGAACACCGGGGAGCTGTTTTTT. Residues: CASSFANTGELFF.

The chain uses TRBV18 and TRBJ1-6; D perhaps matches TRBD1 (5 bases). In germline, CDR1 is KGHSH, CDR2 LQKENI. V shed 3 bases and J shed 7 bases, with 16 bases lying between them. This CDR3 contains 16 residues. CDR3 sequence (DNA): TGTGCCAGCTCACCGACCGCCGGGCAGGGCAATTCACCCCTCCACTTT. Its translation is CASSPTAGQGNSPLHF.

This chain joins TRBV11-2 and TRBJ2-2; D perhaps matches TRBD1 (5 bases). This CDR3 has 15 amino acids. CDR1 is SGHAT, CDR2 FQNNGV, per germline. Trimming removed 3 bases from V and 2 bases from J, with 10 bases in between. This CDR3 reads CASSFAGRNTGELFF. CDR3 coding DNA: TGTGCCAGCAGCTTCGCAGGGCGAAACACCGGGGAGCTGTTTTTT.

This sequence joins TRBV6-5 and TRBJ1-6; 8 bases line up with TRBD1. CDR1 and CDR2 (germline): MNHEY, SVGAGI. This CDR3 spans 15 amino acids. J was trimmed by 5 bases and V by 8 bases; bases with no gene match: 8. DNA of the CDR3: TGTGCCAGCGGACCGGGACAGGCCGATAATTCACCCCTCCACTTT. It yields the protein CASGPGQADNSPLHF.

The chain uses TRBV12-3 or TRBV12-4 and TRBJ2-7; D gene uncertain. V dropped 6 bases and J dropped 3 bases, with 12 bases sitting between them. This CDR3 spans 13 amino acids. This CDR3 reads CASSFSDFYEQYF. CDR3 sequence (DNA): TGTGCCAGCAGCTTTTCAGACTTCTACGAGCAGTACTTC.

J is TRBJ1-2 and V is TRBV18, with TRBD1 matching 9 bases. The V segment lost 1 base and the J segment 4 bases; nucleotides outside the gene matches: 13. The CDR3 has 18 amino acids. CDR1 and CDR2 (germline): KGHSH, LQKENI. This CDR3 is CASSPRDLRDRDTYGYTF. The CDR3 nucleotides are TGTGCCAGCTCACCACGGGACCTCAGGGACAGGGACACCTATGGCTACACCTTC. The variable domain in full, with the rest retrieved from reference TRBV18 and TRBJ1-2, is NAGVMQNPRHLVRRRGQEARLRCSPMKGHSHVYWYRQLPEEGLKFMVYLQKENIIDESGMPKERFSAEFPKEGPSILRIQQVVRGDSAAYFCASSPRDLRDRDTYGYTFGSGTRLTVV.

This rearrangement joins TRBV6-1 to TRBJ1-5; D is possibly TRBD1 (6 bases). CDR1 is MNHNS, CDR2 SASEGT, per germline. V was cut by 2 bases and J by 9 bases, with 17 bases left in between. The CDR3 length is 15 residues. Here the CDR3 reads CASSERRGGPMPQHF. The DNA for the CDR3 is TGTGCCAGCAGTGAACGGCGGGGGGGGCCAATGCCCCAGCATTTT.

V usage is TRBV7-2 and J usage is TRBJ1-2, with 7 bases that match TRBD1. V trimming: 1 base; J trimming: 2 bases; junction bases outside the gene matches: 4. The germline gives CDR1 SGHTA, CDR2 FQGNSA. This CDR3 comprises 15 residues. CDR3 residues: CASSLGGTANYGYTF. In DNA form, the CDR3 reads TGTGCCAGCAGCTTAGGAGGGACAGCGAACTATGGCTACACCTTC.

J is TRBJ1-1 and V is TRBV6-2 or TRBV6-3; TRBD1 agrees at 7 bases. The V and J ends lost 5 bases and 3 bases, in that order; junction bases with no gene match: 3. Germline CDR1 reads MNHEY; CDR2 reads SVGEGT. The length of the CDR3 is 13 residues. The CDR3 sequence: CASSRQGHTEAFF. The CDR3 bases are TGTGCCAGCAGTCGACAGGGACACACTGAAGCTTTCTTT.

V usage is TRBV30 and J usage is TRBJ2-4, with a possible D match to TRBD2 (5 bases). The CDR3 runs to 15 residues. The germline V and J ends were trimmed by 0 bases and 7 bases, with 16 bases remaining between them. The germline V gene has CDR1 GTSNPN and CDR2 SVGIG (reference sequence). CDR3 sequence: CAWSVRPGIGNIQYF. The CDR3, as DNA: TGTGCCTGGAGTGTGAGGCCGGGAATAGGTAACATTCAGTACTTC. Drawing the rest from reference TRBV30 and TRBJ2-4, the complete variable domain is SQTIHQWPATLVQPVGSPLSLECTVEGTSNPNLYWYRQAAGRGLQLLFYSVGIGQISSEVPQNLSASRPQDRQFILSSKKLLLSDSGFYLCAWSVRPGIGNIQYFGAGTRLSVL.